A selection of T cell receptor beta chains follows, all from one sample in a study of chemoradiotherapy in HPV16-positive cancers. Generated by immunoSEQ multiplex PCR, the TCRdb table keeps only in-frame clones and is missing some. The sample carries a few thousand clones, about nine tenths recorded once. The source was tumor tissue, collected from a patient who underwent chemoradiotherapy. The receptor set was obtained from a human donor with HPV-associated anogenital cancer. Both conserved end residues are part of each CDR3. D genes are given only for firm matches. For some rows the clone size is stated as once, few or many, or as a class when expanded; others skip it.

>.|.|TRBV9|TRBJ1-3
TGTGCCAGCAGCCCGGGAGTGAACTCTGGAAACACCATATATTTT
CASSPGVNSGNTIYF
>few|.|TRBV7-9|TRBJ1-2
TGTGCCAGCAGCCCTACAGAATATGGCTACACCTTC
CASSPTEYGYTF
>.|.|TRBV6-1|TRBJ2-5
TGTGCCAGTGAGCAGGGTCTGCGGGAGACCCAGTACTTC
CASEQGLRETQYF
>.|.|TRBV7-2|TRBJ2-7
TGTGCCAGCAGCTTAGCCCCCCCCACATCGGCAAGCTCCTACGAGCAGTACTTC
CASSLAPPTSASSYEQYF
>.|.|TRBV7-2|TRBJ2-7
TGTGCCAGCAGCTTAGTCATGATAGGACGCCGGGGGAGCTCCTACGAGCAGTACTTC
CASSLVMIGRRGSSYEQYF
>.|TRBD1|TRBV5-6|TRBJ2-5
TGTGCCAGCACCCACAGGGGTCAAGAGACCCAGTACTTC
CASTHRGQETQYF
>.|TRBD1|TRBV6-5|TRBJ1-2
TGTGCCAGCAGTAGGGACAGGGGGCATCTCTATGGCTACACCTTC
CASSRDRGHLYGYTF
>few|.|TRBV4-2|TRBJ2-7
TGTGCCAGCAGCCCGAGCCGGTTGAGGAGCTACGAGCAGTACTTC
CASSPSRLRSYEQYF
>.|TRBD2|TRBV19|TRBJ2-1
TGTGCCAGTAACCCTAGCGGGAGGGCCAATGAGCAGTTCTTC
CASNPSGRANEQFF
>few|TRBD1|TRBV29-1|TRBJ1-1
TGCAGCGCACAGGGGTACATGAACACTGAAGCTTTCTTT
CSAQGYMNTEAFF
>.|TRBD1|TRBV7-9|TRBJ1-1
TGTGCCAGCAGCCTTAGGACAGGGGGCACTGAAGCTTTCTTT
CASSLRTGGTEAFF
>.|.|TRBV28|TRBJ2-5
TGTGCCAGCCGCCAGGCGGGGGAGACCCAGTACTTC
CASRQAGETQYF
>.|TRBD2|TRBV4-3|TRBJ2-3
TGCGCCAGCAGCCAAGATGTGGCTAGCGGGGGACTTGGAGATACGCAGTATTTT
CASSQDVASGGLGDTQYF
>.|TRBD1|TRBV19|TRBJ2-3
TGTGCCAGTAGTATCGACAGGGCGAGCACAGATACGCAGTATTTT
CASSIDRASTDTQYF
>.|.|TRBV6-5|TRBJ1-3
TGTGCCAGCAGCCCGCATTACTCTGGAAACACCATATATTTT
CASSPHYSGNTIYF
>.|TRBD1|TRBV4-2|TRBJ2-1
TGTGCCAGCAGCCAAGTGCAGGGGGCAGGGCGGGGCAATGAGCAGTTCTTC
CASSQVQGAGRGNEQFF
>.|.|TRBV29-1|TRBJ1-1
TGCAGCGTTGAAGATCGAGGGACTGAAGCTTTCTTT
CSVEDRGTEAFF
>.|TRBD2|TRBV5-1|TRBJ2-7
TGCGCCAGCAGCGCTCCTGGGGTAGCGGGGGTACTCTACGAGCAGTACTTC
CASSAPGVAGVLYEQYF
>.|.|TRBV19|TRBJ2-3
TGTGCCAGTAGTATTTCTGCAGGGTACACAGATACGCAGTATTTT
CASSISAGYTDTQYF
>once|.|TRBV7-7|TRBJ2-2
TGTGCTAGCAGCTTAATGAACACCGGGGAGCTGTTTTTT
CASSLMNTGELFF
>.|.|TRBV9|TRBJ2-1
TGTGCCAGCAGCGTAGTAGCGTGGGATGAGCAGTTCTTC
CASSVVAWDEQFF
>.|.|TRBV7-8|TRBJ2-5
TGTGCCAGCAGCTCATTCGCCTCGGGGGCCCCGGGGGAGACCCAGTACTTC
CASSSFASGAPGETQYF
>.|.|TRBV2|TRBJ2-5
TGTGCCAGCAGTGTTGGGTTCCAAGAGACCCAGTACTTC
CASSVGFQETQYF
>.|.|TRBV5-6|TRBJ1-1
TGTGCCAGCAGCGAAGGAAGTCACACTGAAGCTTTCTTT
CASSEGSHTEAFF
>.|.|TRBV6-5|TRBJ1-1
TGTGCCAGCAGTCTACAGGGAGCGATAGCTTTCTTT
CASSLQGAIAFF
>.|.|TRBV19|TRBJ1-5
TGTGCCAGTAGCACCGGGACTGAAAATCAGCCCCAGCATTTT
CASSTGTENQPQHF